The 32 T cell receptor beta chains below come from one sample, sequenced in a study of T cell repertoires in cytomegalovirus infection. Via MiXCR, TCRdb re-called the reads, giving one row per CDR3 protein. This table has 270,000 or so distinct CDR3 sequences, over 15% appearing once. Source material: CD8+ T cells from PBMCs. The receptors shown here come from a human donor in good health (CMV status not recorded). Some clones in this sample may be carry-over from other donors' samples.

V usage is TRBV28 and J usage is TRBJ1-3; D possibly corresponds to TRBD1 (5 bases). The CDR3 has 20 amino acids. The ends were cut back, 5 bases at V and 0 bases at J, with 26 bases in the middle. The germline V gene encodes CDR1 MDHEN and CDR2 SYDVKM. The CDR3 bases are TGTGCCAGCAGTACCCCAAAGGGGTCATCTACCACCCTCTCTGGAAACACCATATATTTT. Amino acids: CASSTPKGSSTTLSGNTIYF. The full variable domain, rest sourced from reference TRBV28 and TRBJ1-3, is DVKVTQSSRYLVKRTGEKVFLECVQDMDHENMFWYRQDPGLGLRLIYFSYDVKMKEKGDIPEGYSVSREKKERFSLILESASTNQTSMYLCASSTPKGSSTTLSGNTIYFGEGSWLTVV.

This clonotype was detected a few times. An end of the junction differs from the germline gene, which may be a read error. The rearrangement uses TRBV6-6 and TRBJ2-1; D is uncertain. CDR3 length: 12 residues. The germline V gene encodes CDR1 MNHNY and CDR2 SVGAGI (reference sequence). The CDR3 nucleotides are TGTGCCAGCGGTTACAGCCTAAATGAGCAGTTCTTC. As protein: CASGYSLNEQFF.

This chain's CDR3 is CASSLRPQGYNEQFF. DNA for the CDR3: TGTGCCAGCAGCTTGCGGCCTCAGGGCTACAATGAGCAGTTCTTC. The chain couples TRBV5-6 to TRBJ2-1, with a weak D call TRBD1 (5 bases). Germline V gene data show CDR1 as SGHDT and CDR2 as YYEEEE. V was cut by 1 base and J by 3 bases, with 11 bases left in between. CDR3 size: 15 residues.

The V call is TRBV15, the J call TRBJ2-1, with D unclear. The CDR3 covers 15 residues. Germline V lookup: CDR1 LNHNV, CDR2 YYDKDF (reference sequence). V lost 3 bases and J 2 bases, leaving 11 bases between the germline ends. The CDR3 here is CATSSTDGPYNEQFF. The DNA for the CDR3 is TGTGCCACCAGCAGCACTGACGGCCCCTACAATGAGCAGTTCTTC. The whole variable domain, filled in from reference TRBV15 and TRBJ2-1, reads DAMVIQNPRYQVTQFGKPVTLSCSQTLNHNVMYWYQQKSSQAPKLLFHYYDKDFNNEADTPDNFQSRRPNTSFCFLDIRSPGLGDTAMYLCATSSTDGPYNEQFFGPGTRLTVL.

In this sample, this clonotype turned up many times. The chain couples TRBV28 to TRBJ2-1; D perhaps matches TRBD1 (7 bases). The CDR3 runs 15 residues. V lost 3 bases, J lost 9 bases, and 18 bases lay in between. Germline V lookup: CDR1 MDHEN, CDR2 SYDVKM. CDR3 loop: CASSFSRQGLIEQFF. The CDR3 coding sequence is TGTGCCAGCAGTTTCTCTCGACAGGGACTGATTGAGCAGTTCTTC.

This chain connects TRBV3-1 to TRBJ2-2; D unclear. The V end was cut by 0 bases, the J end by 7 bases, with 9 bases between. This CDR3 contains 14 residues. Germline assignment: CDR1 LGHDT and CDR2 YNNKEL (reference sequence). CDR3 DNA sequence: TGTGCCAGCAGCCAAGAGTGGGCAAGCGGGGAGCTGTTTTTT. The encoded protein is CASSQEWASGELFF.

A few counts support this clonotype. This chain connects TRBV5-6 to TRBJ2-2; D gene ambiguous. Germline CDR1 is SGHDT and CDR2 is YYEEEE. The ends were cut back, 6 bases at V and 6 bases at J, with 12 bases in the middle. The CDR3 has 13 residues. CDR3 sequence: CASNPSGAGELFF. The CDR3 DNA sequence: TGTGCCAGCAACCCGAGTGGGGCCGGGGAGCTGTTTTTT.

This clonotype was detected only a few times. CDR3 DNA sequence: TGTGCCAGCAGCTCTTCCGGGACAGGGTTCCAGCCCCAGCATTTT. It encodes CASSSSGTGFQPQHF. The rearrangement uses TRBV5-5 and TRBJ1-5; 9 positions agree with TRBD1. From germline, CDR1 is SGHKS and CDR2 YYEKEE (reference sequence). With 3 bases clipped from V and 7 bases from J, the junction kept 8 bases outside the gene matches. The CDR3 has 15 residues.

This clonotype was recorded a few times. This chain connects TRBV20-1 to TRBJ2-7, with D possibly matching TRBD2 (6 bases). V lost 0 bases and J lost 2, with 17 bases in between. Germline assignment: CDR1 DFQATT and CDR2 SNEGSKA (reference sequence). This CDR3 region has 16 residues. Here the CDR3 reads CSARDPEGPLPYEQYF. In DNA form, the CDR3 reads TGCAGTGCTAGAGATCCGGAGGGGCCCCTACCCTACGAGCAGTACTTC.

This clonotype was seen only a few times. The chain recombines TRBV20-1 with TRBJ2-1, with a possible D match to TRBD2 (5 bases). Germline V gene lookup returns CDR1 DFQATT and CDR2 SNEGSKA (reference sequence). V lost 0 bases and J 0 bases, leaving 9 bases between the germline ends. The length of the CDR3 is 15 residues. The CDR3 DNA sequence: TGCAGTGCTAGAGATTTAGACTACTCCTACAATGAGCAGTTCTTC. Its protein is CSARDLDYSYNEQFF.

On this clonotype: This may arise from a read error, as a much more abundant clone is one base away. V and J are TRBV7-2 and TRBJ1-2; D ambiguous. The length of the CDR3 is 14 residues. Trimming cost V 3 bases and J 4 bases, with 12 bases left between them. The germline CDR1 and CDR2 sequences are SGHTA and FQGNSA. The CDR3 coding sequence is TGTGCCAGCAGCTTTGAATACAGTGGCTATGGCTACACCTTC. This gives the protein CASSFEYSGYGYTF.

In its sample, this clonotype was seen many times. The gene calls are TRBV6-1 and TRBJ1-1; D is unresolved. Trimming left V 0 bases short and J 0 bases short, with 11 bases between. The CDR3 has 16 residues. Germline lookup yields CDR1 MNHNS and CDR2 SASEGT. This CDR3 reads CASSEATHAMNTEAFF. In DNA form, the CDR3 reads TGTGCCAGCAGTGAAGCCACCCACGCCATGAACACTGAAGCTTTCTTT.

For this clonotype: It may be a read error: a sequence one base away is much more abundant. CDR3 nucleotide sequence: TGTGCCAGCAGCTACAGACTGGGTCTTGTCTATGAGCAGTTCTTC. Translation gives CASSYRLGLVYEQFF. This chain links TRBV6-2 or TRBV6-3 with TRBJ2-1; D unresolved. This CDR3 has 15 amino acids. Trimming shortened V by 6 bases and J by 8 bases, and 20 bases separated the two germline ends. Germline CDR1 reads MNHEY; CDR2 reads SVGEGT.

The genes are TRBV19 and TRBJ1-6; D remains unclear. The CDR3 runs to 14 residues. V shed 1 base and J shed 8 bases, with 9 bases lying between them. The germline CDR1 and CDR2 sequences are LNHDA and SQIVND (reference sequence). CDR3 coding DNA: TGTGCCAGTAGTATAGCGGGGTTGGATTCACCCCTCCACTTT. Encoded protein: CASSIAGLDSPLHF. Combining the CDR3 with reference TRBV19 and TRBJ1-6 gives the whole variable domain DGGITQSPKYLFRKEGQNVTLSCEQNLNHDAMYWYRQDPGQGLRLIYYSQIVNDFQKGDIAEGYSVSREKKESFPLTVTSAQKNPTAFYLCASSIAGLDSPLHFGNGTRLTVT.

This clonotype was seen at least ten times. V is TRBV7-8 and J is TRBJ1-1; D call uncertain. V was cut by 2 bases and J by 6 bases, with 10 bases left in between. The CDR3 has 13 amino acids. Germline V lookup: CDR1 SGHVS, CDR2 FQNEAQ. The CDR3: CASSLYGIAEAFF. Here the CDR3 DNA reads TGTGCCAGCAGCTTATATGGTATCGCTGAAGCTTTCTTT.

The chain combines TRBV3-1 with TRBJ2-1; the D gene is possibly TRBD1 (5 bases). This CDR3 has 15 amino acids. Trimming cost V 4 bases and J 5 bases, with 15 bases left between them. The germline V gene encodes CDR1 LGHDT and CDR2 YNNKEL (reference sequence). The DNA for the CDR3 is TGTGCCAGCAGCCCCCTAACGCAGGGAAACAATGAGCAGTTCTTC. It translates to CASSPLTQGNNEQFF.

This clonotype was observed at least ten times. J is TRBJ2-7 and V is TRBV4-3; D remains ambiguous. CDR3 length equals 15 residues. Per the germline V gene, CDR1 is LGHNA and CDR2 is YSLEER. Trimming left V 0 bases short and J 3 bases short, with 12 bases between. As DNA, the CDR3 is TGCGCCAGCAGCCAAGATTTTTCTAGTCTCTACGAGCAGTACTTC. This codes for CASSQDFSSLYEQYF.

This clonotype was observed at least ten times. V is TRBV7-6 and J is TRBJ2-1; TRBD1 aligns across 8 bases. The J segment lost 4 bases and the V segment lost 3 bases, leaving 5 bases of the junction unmatched. The CDR3 covers 15 residues. Germline-derived CDR1 and CDR2 are SGHVS and FNYEAQ. The CDR3 sequence: CASSFGRGLYNEQFF. In nucleotides, the CDR3 is TGTGCCAGCAGCTTCGGCAGGGGGCTGTACAATGAGCAGTTCTTC. The full variable domain, in which reference TRBV7-6 and TRBJ2-1 provide the parts outside the CDR3, is GAGVSQSPRYKVTKRGQDVALRCDPISGHVSLYWYRQALGQGPEFLTYFNYEAQQDKSGLPNDRFSAERPEGSISTLTIQRTEQRDSAMYRCASSFGRGLYNEQFFGPGTRLTVL.

V gene TRBV7-6 combines with J gene TRBJ2-3, with D maybe TRBD1 (6 bases). Trimming cost V 5 bases and J 0 bases, with 15 bases left between them. Germline V lookup: CDR1 SGHVS, CDR2 FNYEAQ. This CDR3 spans 16 amino acids. CDR3 region: CASSPRAGDSTDTQYF. CDR3 nucleotides: TGTGCCAGCAGCCCCAGGGCAGGGGATAGCACAGATACGCAGTATTTT.

The chain combines TRBV6-6 with TRBJ1-1; possible D gene TRBD1, 5 bases. The V gene's germline CDR1 is MNHNY and CDR2 SVGAGI (reference sequence). Deletions cut 0 bases from V and 7 bases from J, with 12 bases between. The CDR3 length is 14 residues. Here the CDR3 reads CASSYSPTGDEAFF. The CDR3 DNA reads as TGTGCCAGCAGTTACTCGCCCACGGGGGATGAAGCTTTCTTT.

Details on this clonotype: Possible read error: a much larger clone is one base away. V is TRBV7-2 and J is TRBJ2-1, with a weak D call TRBD1 (7 bases). This CDR3 is 13 amino acids long. Germline V gene sequence: CDR1 SGHTA, CDR2 FQGNSA. The germline V and J ends were trimmed by 2 bases and 8 bases, with 10 bases remaining between them. The CDR3 DNA sequence: TGTACCAGCAGCTTACCCAGGGGGGATGAGCAGTTCTTC. Protein sequence: CTSSLPRGDEQFF.

In this sample, this clonotype turned up many times. The chain carries TRBV7-2 and TRBJ2-1; 12 bases map to TRBD2. This CDR3 is 15 amino acids long. The junction had 2 bases not matched to a gene; V was cut back by 2 bases and J by 6 bases. CDR1 SGHTA and CDR2 FQGNSA come from the germline V gene. The CDR3 bases are TGTGCCAGCAGCTTAACTAGCGGGGGGCCCAATGAGCAGTTCTTC. Protein product: CASSLTSGGPNEQFF.

V usage is TRBV2 and J usage is TRBJ2-7, with 11 bases lining up with TRBD2. Germline V lookup: CDR1 SNHLY, CDR2 FYNNEI. The CDR3 runs 15 residues. After removal of 8 bases from V and 3 bases from J, the junction contained 9 bases not matched to a gene. CDR3 sequence reads: CASSLSGGAFYEQYF. CDR3 DNA: TGTGCCAGCTCACTTAGCGGGGGGGCGTTCTACGAGCAGTACTTC. Full variable domain (missing parts from reference TRBV2 and TRBJ2-7): EPEVTQTPSHQVTQMGQEVILRCVPISNHLYFYWYRQILGQKVEFLVSFYNNEISEKSEIFDDQFSVERPDGSNFTLKIRSTKLEDSAMYFCASSLSGGAFYEQYFGPGTRLTVT.

V gene TRBV7-9 combines with J gene TRBJ2-1, with D possibly being TRBD1 or TRBD2 (5 bases each). CDR1 SEHNR and CDR2 FQNEAQ come from the germline V gene (reference sequence). The CDR3 spans 16 residues. The V and J ends lost 5 bases and 4 bases respectively, with 18 bases between them. CDR3 protein: CASSPPGRRLYNEQFF. The CDR3, as DNA: TGTGCCAGCAGCCCCCCGGGACGCCGTCTATACAATGAGCAGTTCTTC.

This clonotype appeared many times. This chain joins TRBV27 and TRBJ1-5; no firm D call. This CDR3 spans 17 amino acids. The V gene lost 1 base and the J gene lost 4 bases, with 17 bases spanning the gap. Germline V gives CDR1 MNHEY, CDR2 SMNVEV (reference sequence). The CDR3 DNA follows: TGTGCCAGCAGTTTATTCCCCGTCTCCCCCGGTAATCAGCCCCAGCATTTT. Amino acids: CASSLFPVSPGNQPQHF.

In its sample, this clonotype was seen a few times. The genes are TRBV28 and TRBJ2-5; D might be TRBD1 (6 bases). The CDR3 covers 14 residues. CDR1 is MDHEN, CDR2 SYDVKM, per germline. Deletions cut 2 bases from V and 4 bases from J, with 11 bases between. DNA for the CDR3: TGTGCCAGCAGTTTAAGGACAGAGTTAGAGACCCAGTACTTC. Its translation: CASSLRTELETQYF.

This clonotype has ten or more counts. The chain recombines TRBV20-1 with TRBJ1-2; no firm D call. This CDR3 has 14 residues. Trimming left V 0 bases short and J 4 bases short, with 12 bases between. In germline, CDR1 is DFQATT, CDR2 SNEGSKA (reference sequence). The DNA for the CDR3 is TGCAGTGCTAGAGATTACAAGCAGCCCTATGGCTACACCTTC. Translating gives CSARDYKQPYGYTF.

The rearrangement uses TRBV14 and TRBJ2-5, with D possibly being TRBD1 (6 bases). The germline V gene has CDR1 SGHDN and CDR2 FVKESK. The CDR3 runs 14 residues. The germline V and J ends were trimmed by 5 bases and 4 bases, with 14 bases remaining between them. Written as DNA, the CDR3 is TGTGCCAGCAGCTGGACAGTGAACCGAGAGACCCAGTACTTC. Amino acids: CASSWTVNRETQYF.

This chain connects TRBV5-1 to TRBJ2-5, with D perhaps assigned TRBD1 or TRBD2 (6 bases each). V shed 2 bases and J shed 5 bases, with 16 bases lying between them. CDR3 length equals 15 residues. CDR1 is SGHRS, CDR2 YFSETQ, per germline. As DNA, the CDR3 is TGCGCCAGCAGCTTATCGAGGGGGGCGTCGGAGACCCAGTACTTC. It encodes CASSLSRGASETQYF.

The J gene is TRBJ1-5, the V gene TRBV4-3; 10 nucleotides match TRBD1. The CDR3 consists of 13 residues. The germline V gene has CDR1 LGHNA and CDR2 YSLEER. V shed 5 bases, J shed 7 bases, and the junction held 2 bases outside the gene matches. The CDR3 DNA reads as TGCGCCAGCAGCGCGACAGGGGGCCAGCCCCAGCATTTT. Translated, it gives CASSATGGQPQHF.

This clonotype was picked up many times. The chain links TRBV6-5 to TRBJ1-1; the D is unclear. The V and J ends lost 0 bases and 1 base respectively, with 9 bases between them. This CDR3 is built from 15 residues. CDR1 and CDR2 (germline): MNHEY, SVGAGI. CDR3 nucleotides: TGTGCCAGCAGTTACTCGGGCACTTCGAACACTGAAGCTTTCTTT. Its translation: CASSYSGTSNTEAFF.

V is TRBV2 and J is TRBJ1-1; D is perhaps TRBD1 (6 bases). The V gene's germline CDR1 is SNHLY and CDR2 FYNNEI. The CDR3 is 14 residues long. V lost 8 bases to trimming and J lost 0 bases, with 13 bases between them. CDR3 nucleotide sequence: TGTGCCAGCGATAACAGGGAAATGAACACTGAAGCTTTCTTT. Translating it yields CASDNREMNTEAFF.